The text below deals with one T cell receptor (beta chain). This clonotype was detected a few times. What antigen it recognizes has not been identified. No quality values exist for individual bases; no much larger clone is one base distant. Library preparation was by 5' RACE. Reads for this sample came from an Illumina HiSeq 2500. The second PCR ran for about 6 to 12 cycles and used a J-beta primer mix along with a sample-barcoded 5' primer. A template-switch 5' adaptor carrying 12 random nucleotides introduced a unique molecular identifier onto each TCR beta cDNA molecule. Each sample yielded at least 2.5 million CDR3-containing paired-end reads. All of the RNA was converted into first-strand cDNA using the Mint cDNA synthesis kit, with a TRBC-specific oligonucleotide serving as the primer. Following uracil-DNA glycosylase treatment, a first 18-cycle PCR with universal primers M1SS and BC2_uni_R was performed on all cDNA. As for the original processing: For normalization, 1 million high-quality reads, each with a distinct molecular identifier, were randomly selected from each sample. Reads with shared molecular identifiers were discarded instead of being binned into consensus sequences. CDR3 identification, clonotype clustering and error correction used MiTCR with a Q25 quality threshold and the strictest error-elimination algorithm. A nonparametric unseen species model with Euler transformation was used to estimate a lower bound on total TCR beta diversity. Clones were called with MiXCR by TCRdb after fastp trimmed the public reads at Q25, and only in-frame beta chains were retained. A single entry per CDR3 protein holds the most common genes and DNA from its merged rows. The V and J calls were determined by TCRdb, not by the authors. Here the sample has approximately 780,000 distinct CDR3 sequences; approximately 24% occur a single time. Approximately 2.9% of the sample goes to the ten largest clones.

Trimming takes 7 bases from V and 5 bases from J, and the germline ends sit 17 bases apart. The CDR3 holds 14 amino acids from the cysteine to the phenylalanine. Only the CDR3 region is kept as DNA, spanning 42 bases read in frame from base 1. The donors were roughly 39 Caucasian individuals from Russia, aged 6 to 90 years, who were systemically healthy. Each donor gave about 9.8 milliliters of peripheral blood, drawn into EDTA-treated Vacutainer tubes. Ficoll-Paque density-gradient centrifugation was used to isolate PBMCs, with at least 7 million obtained per sample. Total RNA, at least 6 micrograms per sample, was extracted from PBMCs with Trizol reagent. The percentages of naive CD45RAhigh/CD27high T cells were determined by flow cytometry on a PBMC aliquot from every donor. The data were taken from a study of blood T cells in healthy people across ages (dated by TCRdb to about 2015). With regard to the full study: In model experiments, roughly one uniquely barcoded TCR beta cDNA molecule per two T cells was captured by template switching. To track age-related changes in TCR beta repertoire diversity, the study relied on deep sequencing normalized with unique cDNA molecular identifiers. The donors were divided into four age groups: young (average approximately 17 years), middle-aged (about 40), aged (about 62) and long-lived (roughly 82). Using the same blood draw, the study looked at two additional independent replicas of 1 million unique cDNA reads for two donors, one aged 18 to 30 and the other aged 80 or older.

The paper as a whole reports these results and caveats: Because profiling used bulk unsorted PBMCs, naive and antigen-experienced compartments could not be compared conclusively. Because donor CMV infection status was unknown, age-related changes in expanded clonotypes were potentially confounded. There was a strong correlation between observed TCR beta diversity and the percentage of naive T cells measured by flow cytometry. As age increased, observed TCR beta diversity per million T cells dropped in a roughly linear way, and a significant reduction was already evident by age 40. The long-lived group showed more naive CD4+ T cells, fewer expanded clones and increased TCR diversity than the aged group, suggesting age selection. Total diversity estimates from one million sequenced T cells were considered lower bounds and underestimates.

This same sample was also taken into another study, of T cells of mothers and their children. The second study's authors report: Donors were nine systemically healthy Caucasian individuals: three mothers and their six children. cDNA synthesis consumed the entire amount of extracted RNA, loaded at approximately 1.4 ug RNA in each 15 ul reaction. In the second PCR, the M1S primer added sample barcodes and 2-4 random nucleotides. Over 8 million TCR beta CDR3 reads were obtained for each mother, and millions of reads were obtained for each child. Thymic selection similarly shapes TCR recombination output in related and unrelated pairs, with minor effect from inherited differences. Normalized repertoire overlap was always slightly but never significantly higher in related than unrelated mother-child pairs. No persistent microchimeric T cell clones were detected, at a sensitivity of around 97 clones per million clonotypes. Deep NGS was used in the study to compare the TCR beta repertoires of mothers and children and to look for features that separate related mother-child pairs from unrelated individuals. The mean age was 40 +/- 4 years for the mothers and about 10 +/- 4 years for the children. After adapters were ligated using NEBNext reagents, the libraries underwent 100+100 nt paired-end sequencing on an Illumina HiSeq 2000. Mother and child libraries were prepared a month apart and sequenced in separate runs to prevent cross-contamination. For each donor, between about 450,000 and 2,300,000 distinct TCR beta clonotypes were identified. Naive TCR beta clonotypes were estimated from low-frequency clonotypes matched to each donor's FACS-determined naive share, without sorting.

Recombination connected TRBV12-3 or TRBV12-4 to TRBJ2-5; TRBD2 is perhaps the D gene, given 6 matching bases. Specimen: blood. The receptor was isolated from a boy aged 5-17 years in good health. This receptor carries the CDR3 CASKEGPKAETQYF. The DNA sequence is as follows: TGTGCCAGCAAGGAGGGCCCGAAGGCGGAGACCCAGTACTTC.